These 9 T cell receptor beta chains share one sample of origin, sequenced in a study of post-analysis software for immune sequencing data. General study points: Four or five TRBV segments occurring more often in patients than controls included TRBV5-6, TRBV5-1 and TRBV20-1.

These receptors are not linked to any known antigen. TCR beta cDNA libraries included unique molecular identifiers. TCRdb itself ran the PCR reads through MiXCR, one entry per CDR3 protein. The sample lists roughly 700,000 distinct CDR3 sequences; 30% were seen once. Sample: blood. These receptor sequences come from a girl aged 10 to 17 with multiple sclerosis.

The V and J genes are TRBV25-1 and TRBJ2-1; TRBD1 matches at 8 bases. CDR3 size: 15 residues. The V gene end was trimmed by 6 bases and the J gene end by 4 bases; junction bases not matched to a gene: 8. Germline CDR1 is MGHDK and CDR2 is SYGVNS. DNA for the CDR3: TGTGCCAGCAGGGCGACGACAGGGGAGTACAATGAGCAGTTCTTC. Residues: CASRATTGEYNEQFF.

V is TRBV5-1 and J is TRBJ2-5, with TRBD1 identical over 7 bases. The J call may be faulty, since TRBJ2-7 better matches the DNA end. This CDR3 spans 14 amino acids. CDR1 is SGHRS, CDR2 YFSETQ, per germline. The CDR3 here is CASSQRQGLDEQYF. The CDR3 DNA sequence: TGCGCCAGCAGCCAACGACAGGGTCTTGACGAGCAGTACTTC.

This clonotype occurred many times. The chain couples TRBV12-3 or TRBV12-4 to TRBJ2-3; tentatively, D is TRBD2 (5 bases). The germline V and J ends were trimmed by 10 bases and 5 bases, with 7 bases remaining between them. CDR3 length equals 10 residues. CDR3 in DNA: TGTGCCATCGGAGGAGATACGCAGTATTTT. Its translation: CAIGGDTQYF.

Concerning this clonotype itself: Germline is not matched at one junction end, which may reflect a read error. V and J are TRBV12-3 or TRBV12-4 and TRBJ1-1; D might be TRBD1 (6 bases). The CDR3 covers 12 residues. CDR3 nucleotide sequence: TGTGCCAGCATGAGGGGGAGCACTGAGGCTTTCTTT. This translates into CASMRGSTEAFF.

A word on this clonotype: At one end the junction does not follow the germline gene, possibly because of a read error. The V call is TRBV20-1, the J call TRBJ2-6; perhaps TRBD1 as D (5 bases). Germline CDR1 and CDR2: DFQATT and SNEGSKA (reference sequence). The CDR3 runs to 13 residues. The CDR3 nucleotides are TGCAGTGCTAGCGATACTGGGGCCAACGTCCGGACTTTC. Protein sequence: CSASDTGANVRTF.

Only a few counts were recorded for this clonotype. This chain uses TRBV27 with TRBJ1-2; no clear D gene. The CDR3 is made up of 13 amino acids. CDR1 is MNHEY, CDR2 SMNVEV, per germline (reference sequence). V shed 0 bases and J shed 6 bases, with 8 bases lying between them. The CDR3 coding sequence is TGTGCCAGCAGTTTATCGTGGGCTAATGGCTACACCTTC. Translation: CASSLSWANGYTF.

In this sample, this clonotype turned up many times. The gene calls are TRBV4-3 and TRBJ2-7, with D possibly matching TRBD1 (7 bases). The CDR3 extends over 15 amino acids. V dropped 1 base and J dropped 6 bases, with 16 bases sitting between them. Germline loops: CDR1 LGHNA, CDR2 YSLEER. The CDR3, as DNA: TGCGCCAGCAGCCAAGGCCCAGGGGGGCAGCGCGAGCAGTACTTC. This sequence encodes CASSQGPGGQREQYF.

DNA for the CDR3: TGTGCCAGCAGCCCTCTGCCGTACCAAGAGACCCAGTTCTTC. It codes for CASSPLPYQETQFF. The J gene is TRBJ2-5, the V gene TRBV12-3 or TRBV12-4; no clear D gene. The assigned J gene may be wrong: the sequence end matches TRBJ2-1 better. This CDR3 spans 14 amino acids.

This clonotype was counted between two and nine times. CDR3 amino acids: CSARALAGAYEQYF. CDR3 sequence (DNA): TGCAGTGCTAGAGCCCTAGCGGGTGCCTACGAGCAGTACTTC. The chain uses TRBV20-1 and TRBJ2-7; 8 bases are a match to TRBD2. The CDR3 spans 14 residues. Germline values: CDR1 DFQATT, CDR2 SNEGSKA (reference sequence). V lost 1 base to trimming and J lost 2 bases; unmatched junction nucleotides: 4.